One and the same sample provided the 25 T cell receptor beta chains below, sequenced in a study of T cell clones after liver transplantation. Generated by immunoSEQ multiplex PCR, the TCRdb table keeps only in-frame clones and is missing some. Of about 45,000 clones in the sample, around 83% were seen once. This material consisted of CD4+ T cells from blood, taken 24 months after liver transplant. These receptors were taken from a human patient who received a liver transplant. Some T cells may be provided by the graft donor.

This clone is medium-sized. Other DNA sequences from this sample encode an identical CDR3 as well. The chain carries TRBV27 and TRBJ2-1; TRBD1 might be the D (6 bases). Germline V gene data show CDR1 as MNHEY and CDR2 as SMNVEV (reference sequence). The V gene lost 6 bases and the J gene lost 6 bases, with 18 bases spanning the gap. CDR3 size: 15 residues. The CDR3 is CASSSLGAGGNEQFF. CDR3 in DNA: TGTGCCAGCAGCTCCCTGGGGGCAGGTGGCAATGAGCAGTTCTTC.

This clone was detected once. The V call is TRBV6-5, the J call TRBJ1-1; no clear D. V was pared by 5 bases and J by 0 bases, with 13 bases between. Germline values: CDR1 MNHEY, CDR2 SVGAGI. This CDR3 has 15 residues. The CDR3 loop reads CASSPLGYMNTEAFF. The CDR3 DNA is TGTGCCAGCAGTCCCCTCGGATACATGAACACTGAAGCTTTCTTT.

V and J are TRBV7-2 and TRBJ2-5; 8 nucleotides match TRBD1. The junction had 11 bases not matched to a gene; V was cut back by 4 bases and J by 4 bases. The CDR3 spans 16 residues. Germline V gives CDR1 SGHTA, CDR2 FQGNSA. The CDR3, as DNA: TGTGCCAGCAGCTCTCAGGGGGCGCTTGTATTAGAGACCCAGTACTTC. Translating it yields CASSSQGALVLETQYF.

This chain uses TRBV4-2 with TRBJ2-3; D possibly uses TRBD1 or TRBD2 (5 bases each). Deletions cut 0 bases from V and 8 bases from J, with 15 bases between. Germline CDR1 LGHNA, CDR2 YNFKEQ. The CDR3 sequence is 15 residues long. The CDR3 region is CASSQDQLVGGTQYF. CDR3 bases: TGTGCCAGCAGCCAAGATCAGTTGGTTGGGGGTACGCAGTATTTT.

J is TRBJ2-7 and V is TRBV18; TRBD1 might be the D (5 bases). The V gene's germline CDR1 is KGHSH and CDR2 LQKENI. The CDR3 runs to 13 residues. V was trimmed by 5 bases and J by 3 bases, leaving 11 bases between them. CDR3 DNA: TGTGCCAGCTCAACGGACACGAGCTACGAGCAGTACTTC. Translating it yields CASSTDTSYEQYF.

This sequence joins TRBV5-1 and TRBJ2-7, with 8 positions matching TRBD2. Trimming cost V 3 bases and J 5 bases; bases outside gene matches: 7. This CDR3 is built from 14 residues. Germline V lookup: CDR1 SGHRS, CDR2 YFSETQ. CDR3 DNA sequence: TGCGCCAGCAGCTCGGCGGGGGGCTGGAACGAGCAGTACTTC. This gives the protein CASSSAGGWNEQYF.

This clone was recorded a few times. V usage is TRBV12-2 and J usage is TRBJ1-2. TRBV12-2 has pseudogene status. The CDR3 is 15 residues long. The CDR3 loop is CASRLEGRPSYGYTF. CDR3 DNA: TGTGCAAGTCGCTTAGAAGGTCGGCCAAGCTATGGCTACACCTTC.

This sequence joins TRBV2 and TRBJ2-7; D gene uncertain. The length of the CDR3 is 11 residues. V shed 5 bases and J shed 5 bases, with 7 bases lying between them. CDR1 is SNHLY, CDR2 FYNNEI, per germline. Here the CDR3 DNA reads TGTGCCAGCAGTTGGCGGCACGAGCAGTACTTC. Residues: CASSWRHEQYF.

This clone was counted once. The chain employs TRBV7-2 and TRBJ2-4; D may match TRBD1 or TRBD2 (7 bases each). Trimming removed 5 bases from V and 0 bases from J, with 23 bases in between. The V gene's germline CDR1 is SGHTA and CDR2 FQGNSA. The CDR3 sequence is 19 residues long. This CDR3 reads CASSPAGRGGAGAKNIQYF. The CDR3 DNA follows: TGTGCCAGCAGCCCCGCAGGCAGGGGGGGAGCGGGAGCCAAAAACATTCAGTACTTC.

This clone is a singleton in its sample. The V gene is TRBV6-5, the J gene TRBJ1-1; D is undetermined. Germline loops: CDR1 MNHEY, CDR2 SVGAGI. The ends were cut back, 1 base at V and 0 bases at J, with 9 bases in the middle. This CDR3 contains 15 residues. This CDR3 reads CASSYFRVVNTEAFF. The CDR3 DNA sequence: TGTGCCAGCAGTTACTTTCGGGTGGTGAACACTGAAGCTTTCTTT.

The rearrangement links TRBV28 to TRBJ2-2; 7 bases fit TRBD2. Per germline, CDR1 MDHEN and CDR2 SYDVKM. The CDR3 loop spans 14 amino acids. The V and J ends lost 5 bases and 1 base, in that order; junction bases with no gene match: 1. The CDR3, as DNA: TGTGCCAGCAGTCCGGGAGGGAACACCGGGGAGCTGTTTTTT. This sequence encodes CASSPGGNTGELFF. Using reference TRBV28 and TRBJ2-2 for the parts outside the CDR3, the full variable domain is DVKVTQSSRYLVKRTGEKVFLECVQDMDHENMFWYRQDPGLGLRLIYFSYDVKMKEKGDIPEGYSVSREKKERFSLILESASTNQTSMYLCASSPGGNTGELFFGEGSRLTVL.

V is TRBV5-1 and J is TRBJ1-6; perhaps TRBD1 as D (5 bases). This CDR3 has 17 residues. Trimming left V 4 bases short and J 2 bases short, with 16 bases between. Germline-derived CDR1 and CDR2 are SGHRS and YFSETQ. The CDR3 sequence: CASSVYQQGTYNSPLHF. The CDR3 DNA sequence: TGCGCCAGCAGCGTCTATCAGCAGGGCACCTATAATTCACCCCTCCACTTT.

V and J are TRBV9 and TRBJ2-2; 8 positions match TRBD2. The CDR3 length is 15 residues. Looked up from germline, CDR1 is SGDLS and CDR2 is YYNGEE. The V gene end was trimmed by 0 bases and the J gene end by 7 bases; junction bases not matched to a gene: 5. The CDR3, as DNA: TGTGCCAGCAGCGTAGCGGGAGGGCCCGGCGGGGAGCTGTTTTTT. Protein sequence: CASSVAGGPGGELFF.

This clone showed up just a few times. V gene TRBV6-5 combines with J gene TRBJ1-4; no clear D. There are 15 residues in the CDR3. V was cut by 5 bases and J by 0 bases, with 10 bases left in between. Germline CDR1 MNHEY, CDR2 SVGAGI. The CDR3 sequence: CASSLGRPTNEKLFF. DNA for the CDR3: TGTGCCAGCAGTCTAGGGCGACCAACTAATGAAAAACTGTTTTTT.

The CDR3 nucleotides are TGTGCCAGCAGTTTTAATCGACAGTCTAACTATGGCTACACCTTC. Its protein product is CASSFNRQSNYGYTF. The genes are TRBV28 and TRBJ1-2; possible D gene TRBD1, 5 bases. V shed 3 bases and J shed 0 bases, with 11 bases lying between them. The CDR3 totals 15 residues. Germline lookup yields CDR1 MDHEN and CDR2 SYDVKM.

V is TRBV7-2 and J is TRBJ2-1; 9 nucleotides line up with TRBD2. CDR3 length equals 16 residues. Trimming cost V 5 bases and J 2 bases; bases outside gene matches: 7. Germline V gene sequence: CDR1 SGHTA, CDR2 FQGNSA. The CDR3 nucleotides are TGTGCCAGCAGCGGGCGTAGCGGGGGCCCCTACAATGAGCAGTTCTTC. Residues: CASSGRSGGPYNEQFF.

This chain joins TRBV2 and TRBJ1-5; 10 bases map to TRBD1. The CDR3 is made up of 15 amino acids. The ends lost 6 bases at V and 3 bases at J; junction bases unmatched: 5. Per germline, CDR1 SNHLY and CDR2 FYNNEI. The CDR3 DNA is TGTGCCAGCAGACGGGACAGGGGAAACAATCAGCCCCAGCATTTT. Encoded protein: CASRRDRGNNQPQHF.

This chain connects TRBV4-1 to TRBJ2-5; the match to TRBD2 covers 7 bases. The CDR3 is made up of 18 amino acids. Trimming removed 1 base from V and 3 bases from J; junction bases left unmatched: 14. From germline, CDR1 is MGHRA and CDR2 YSYEKL. The CDR3 is CASSQVRAGLAAKETQYF. The CDR3 nucleotides read TGCGCCAGCAGCCAAGTTCGTGCAGGGCTAGCGGCAAAAGAGACCCAGTACTTC.

As DNA, the CDR3 is TGTGCCACCGGGAGGGATAGCGGGGATGAGCAGTTCTTC. This translates into CATGRDSGDEQFF. V gene TRBV10-3 combines with J gene TRBJ2-1, with 8 bases lining up with TRBD2. Germline loops: CDR1 ENHRY, CDR2 SYGVKD. The CDR3 length is 13 residues. With 10 bases clipped from V and 8 bases from J, the junction kept 10 bases outside the gene matches.

The V and J genes are TRBV27 and TRBJ1-1; the match to TRBD1 covers 9 bases. The germline V gene has CDR1 MNHEY and CDR2 SMNVEV (reference sequence). The CDR3 is 14 amino acids. The trim removed 5 bases at V and 5 bases at J, leaving 6 bases unmatched. The chain's CDR3 is CASSLGTGRTEAFF. In DNA, the CDR3 is TGTGCCAGCAGTCTGGGGACAGGGCGAACTGAAGCTTTCTTT.

This clone showed up just a few times. V gene TRBV6-6 combines with J gene TRBJ2-7; no firm D call. Germline CDR1 and CDR2: MNHNY and SVGAGI (reference sequence). Trimming took off 4 bases at V and 7 bases at J, with 8 bases between the two ends. The CDR3 has 11 amino acids. As DNA, the CDR3 is TGTGCCAGCAGTTTCTCGAGGGAGCAGTACTTC. Its protein is CASSFSREQYF.

The chain joins TRBV29-1 to TRBJ2-2, with D possibly matching TRBD1 (6 bases). Trimming removed 0 bases at V and 8 bases at J, with 10 bases between. CDR1 and CDR2 from the germline V gene are SQVTM and ANQGSEA. The CDR3 length is 13 residues. The DNA of the CDR3 is TGCAGCGTTGAAGATCCCGGGACAGGGGAGCTGTTTTTT. This translates into CSVEDPGTGELFF.

The chain links TRBV5-8 to TRBJ2-3; 9 positions agree with TRBD2. Losses at the gene ends were 0 bases for V and 2 bases for J; bases not matched to a gene: 7. The germline gives CDR1 SGHTS, CDR2 YDEGEE. The CDR3 contains 17 residues. For the CDR3, the DNA is TGTGCCAGCAGCTTGGCCGGTAGCGGGAGACCCACAGATACGCAGTATTTT. Translation gives CASSLAGSGRPTDTQYF.

J is TRBJ2-3 and V is TRBV19; D call uncertain. There are 15 residues in the CDR3. Germline loops: CDR1 LNHDA, CDR2 SQIVND (reference sequence). Deletions cut 6 bases from V and 3 bases from J, with 16 bases between. Here the CDR3 reads CASSRTAIQTDTQYF. The CDR3 DNA follows: TGTGCCAGTAGCCGAACAGCAATCCAAACAGATACGCAGTATTTT.

This chain joins TRBV28 and TRBJ2-1; TRBD1 agrees at 11 bases. The CDR3 loop spans 15 amino acids. The germline CDR1 and CDR2 sequences are MDHEN and SYDVKM. Trimming removed 3 bases from V and 6 bases from J; junction bases left unmatched: 4. The CDR3 loop reads CASSFSGTGGNEQFF. Here the CDR3 DNA reads TGTGCCAGCAGTTTCTCCGGGACAGGGGGCAATGAGCAGTTCTTC.